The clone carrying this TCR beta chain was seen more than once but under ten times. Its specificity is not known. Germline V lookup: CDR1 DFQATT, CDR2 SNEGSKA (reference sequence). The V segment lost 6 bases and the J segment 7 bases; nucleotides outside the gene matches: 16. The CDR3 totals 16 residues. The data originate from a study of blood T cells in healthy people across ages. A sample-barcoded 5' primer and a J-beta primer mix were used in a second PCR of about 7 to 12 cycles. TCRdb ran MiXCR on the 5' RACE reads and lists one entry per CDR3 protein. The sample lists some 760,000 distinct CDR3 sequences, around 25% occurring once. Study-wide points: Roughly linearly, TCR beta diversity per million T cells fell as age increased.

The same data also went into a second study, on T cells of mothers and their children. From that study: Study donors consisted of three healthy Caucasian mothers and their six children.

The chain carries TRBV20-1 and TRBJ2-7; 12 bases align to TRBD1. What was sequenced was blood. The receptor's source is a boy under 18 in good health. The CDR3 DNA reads TGCAGTGCCGGAAGACTTCCGGGACAGGGGGCGGGAGAGCAGTACTTC. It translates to CSAGRLPGQGAGEQYF.